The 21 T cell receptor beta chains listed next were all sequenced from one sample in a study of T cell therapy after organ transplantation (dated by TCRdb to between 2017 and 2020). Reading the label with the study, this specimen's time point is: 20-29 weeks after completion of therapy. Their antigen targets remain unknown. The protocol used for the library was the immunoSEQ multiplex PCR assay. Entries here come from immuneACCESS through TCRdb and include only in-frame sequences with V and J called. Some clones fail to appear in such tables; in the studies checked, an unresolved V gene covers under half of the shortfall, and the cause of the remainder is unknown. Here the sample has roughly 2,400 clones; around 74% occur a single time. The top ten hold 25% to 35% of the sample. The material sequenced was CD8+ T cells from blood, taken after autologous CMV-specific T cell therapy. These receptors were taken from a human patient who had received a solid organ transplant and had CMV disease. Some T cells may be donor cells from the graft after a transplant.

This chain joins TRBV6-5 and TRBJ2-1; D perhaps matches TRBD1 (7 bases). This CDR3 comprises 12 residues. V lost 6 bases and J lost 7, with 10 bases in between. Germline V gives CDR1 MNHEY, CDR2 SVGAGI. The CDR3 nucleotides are TGTGCCAGCAGCGCAGGGGGGAATGAGCAGTTCTTC. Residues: CASSAGGNEQFF.

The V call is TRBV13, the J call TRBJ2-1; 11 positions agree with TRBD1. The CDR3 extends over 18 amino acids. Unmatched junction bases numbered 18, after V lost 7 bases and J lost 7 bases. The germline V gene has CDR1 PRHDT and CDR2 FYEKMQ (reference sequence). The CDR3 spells CASILIRGGQGVRNEQFF. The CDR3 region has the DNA TGTGCCAGCATACTAATAAGAGGGGGACAGGGGGTAAGGAATGAGCAGTTCTTC.

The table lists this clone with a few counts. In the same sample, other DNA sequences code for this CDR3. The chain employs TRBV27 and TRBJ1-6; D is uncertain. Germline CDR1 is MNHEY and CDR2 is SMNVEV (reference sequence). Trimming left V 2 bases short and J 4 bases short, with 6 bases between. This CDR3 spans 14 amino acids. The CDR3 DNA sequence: TGTGCCAGCAGTTTAACCGTTTATAATTCACCCCTCCACTTT. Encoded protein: CASSLTVYNSPLHF.

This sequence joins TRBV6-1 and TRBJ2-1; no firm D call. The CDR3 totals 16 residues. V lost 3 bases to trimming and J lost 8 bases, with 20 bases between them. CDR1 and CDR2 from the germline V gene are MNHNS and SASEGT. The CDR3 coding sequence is TGTGCCAGCAGTGATATTGGGATTATTGGCGAGGATGAGCAGTTCTTC. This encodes CASSDIGIIGEDEQFF.

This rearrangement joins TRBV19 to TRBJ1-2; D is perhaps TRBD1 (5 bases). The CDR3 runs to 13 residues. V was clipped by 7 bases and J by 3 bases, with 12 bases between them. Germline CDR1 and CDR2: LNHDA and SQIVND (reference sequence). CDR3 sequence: CASTWGEYYGYTF. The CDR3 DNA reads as TGTGCCAGTACTTGGGGGGAATACTATGGCTACACCTTC. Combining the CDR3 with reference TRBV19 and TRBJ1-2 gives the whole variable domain DGGITQSPKYLFRKEGQNVTLSCEQNLNHDAMYWYRQDPGQGLRLIYYSQIVNDFQKGDIAEGYSVSREKKESFPLTVTSAQKNPTAFYLCASTWGEYYGYTFGSGTRLTVV.

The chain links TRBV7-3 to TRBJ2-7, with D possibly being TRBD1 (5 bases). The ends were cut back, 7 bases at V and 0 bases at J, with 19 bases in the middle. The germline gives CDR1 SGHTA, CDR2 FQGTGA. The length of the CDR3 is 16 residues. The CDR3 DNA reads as TGTGCCAGCACCCCAGACAGTTCCTTTAGCTCCTACGAGCAGTACTTC. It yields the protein CASTPDSSFSSYEQYF. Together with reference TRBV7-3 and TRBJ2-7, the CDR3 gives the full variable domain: GAGVSQTPSNKVTEKGKYVELRCDPISGHTALYWYRQSLGQGPEFLIYFQGTGAADDSGLPNDRFFAVRPEGSVSTLKIQRTERGDSAVYLCASTPDSSFSSYEQYFGPGTRLTVT.

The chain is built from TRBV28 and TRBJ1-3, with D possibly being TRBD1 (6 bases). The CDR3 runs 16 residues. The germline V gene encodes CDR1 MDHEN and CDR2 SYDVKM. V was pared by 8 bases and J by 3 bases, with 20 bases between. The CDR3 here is CASYAMQGIGGNTIYF. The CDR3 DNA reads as TGTGCCAGCTACGCCATGCAGGGGATAGGTGGAAACACCATATATTTT.

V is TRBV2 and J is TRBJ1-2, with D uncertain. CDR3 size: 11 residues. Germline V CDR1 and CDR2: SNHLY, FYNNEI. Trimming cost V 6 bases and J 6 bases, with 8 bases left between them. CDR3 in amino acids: CASRRTDGYTF. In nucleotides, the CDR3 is TGTGCCAGCAGGAGGACGGATGGCTACACCTTC.

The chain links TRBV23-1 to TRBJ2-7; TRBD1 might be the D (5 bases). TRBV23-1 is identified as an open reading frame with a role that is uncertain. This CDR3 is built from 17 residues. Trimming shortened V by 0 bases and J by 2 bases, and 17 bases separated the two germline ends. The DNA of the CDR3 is TGCGCCAGCAGTCAATCGAATGTGGGGCCGGCCCCCTACGAGCAGTACTTC. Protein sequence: CASSQSNVGPAPYEQYF.

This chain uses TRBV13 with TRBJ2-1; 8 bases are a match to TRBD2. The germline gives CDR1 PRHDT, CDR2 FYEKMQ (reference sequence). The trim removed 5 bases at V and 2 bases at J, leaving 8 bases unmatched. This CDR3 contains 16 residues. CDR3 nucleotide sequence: TGTGCCAGCAGCCAAGAAAGCGGGAGCACCTACAATGAGCAGTTCTTC. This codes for CASSQESGSTYNEQFF.

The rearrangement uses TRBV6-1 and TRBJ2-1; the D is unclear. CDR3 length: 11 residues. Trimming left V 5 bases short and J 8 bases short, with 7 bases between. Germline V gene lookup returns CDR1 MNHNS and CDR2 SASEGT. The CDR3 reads CASSYFDEQFF. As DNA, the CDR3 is TGTGCCAGCAGTTATTTCGATGAGCAGTTCTTC.

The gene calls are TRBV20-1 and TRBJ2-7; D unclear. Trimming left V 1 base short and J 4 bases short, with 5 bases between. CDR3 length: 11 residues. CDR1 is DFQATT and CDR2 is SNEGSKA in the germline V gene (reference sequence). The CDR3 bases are TGCAGTGCTAGAGGGCCTTACGAGCAGTACTTC. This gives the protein CSARGPYEQYF.

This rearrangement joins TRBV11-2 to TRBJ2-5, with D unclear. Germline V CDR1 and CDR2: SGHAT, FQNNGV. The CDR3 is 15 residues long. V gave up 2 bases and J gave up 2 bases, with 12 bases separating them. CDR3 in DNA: TGTGCCAGCAGCTTATATGCAGGTCCACAAGAGACCCAGTACTTC. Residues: CASSLYAGPQETQYF.

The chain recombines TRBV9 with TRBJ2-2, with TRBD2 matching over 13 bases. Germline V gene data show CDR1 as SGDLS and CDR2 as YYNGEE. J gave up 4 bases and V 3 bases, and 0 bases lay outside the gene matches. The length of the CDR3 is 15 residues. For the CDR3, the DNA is TGTGCCAGCAGCGGGACTAGCGGGGGCACCGGGGAGCTGTTTTTT. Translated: CASSGTSGGTGELFF.

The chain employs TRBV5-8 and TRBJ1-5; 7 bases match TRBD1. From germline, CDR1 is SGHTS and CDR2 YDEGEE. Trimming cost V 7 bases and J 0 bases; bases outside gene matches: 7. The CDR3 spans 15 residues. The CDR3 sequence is CASSTQGYSNQPQHF. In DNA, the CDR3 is TGTGCCAGCTCAACACAGGGGTATAGCAATCAGCCCCAGCATTTT.

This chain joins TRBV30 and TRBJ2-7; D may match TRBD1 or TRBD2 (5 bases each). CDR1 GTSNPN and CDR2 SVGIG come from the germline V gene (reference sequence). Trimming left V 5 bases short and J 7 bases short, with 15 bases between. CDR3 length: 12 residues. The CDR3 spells CAWEGRTREQYF. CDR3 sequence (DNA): TGTGCCTGGGAGGGCAGGACACGAGAGCAGTACTTC.

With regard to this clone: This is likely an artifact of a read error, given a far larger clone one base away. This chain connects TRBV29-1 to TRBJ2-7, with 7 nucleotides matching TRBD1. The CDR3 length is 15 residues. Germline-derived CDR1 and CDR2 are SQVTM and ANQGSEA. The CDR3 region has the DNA TGCAGCGCCGCCGTTCCGGGACAGTTTAGGTACGAGCTGTACTTC. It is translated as CSAAVPGQFRYELYF.

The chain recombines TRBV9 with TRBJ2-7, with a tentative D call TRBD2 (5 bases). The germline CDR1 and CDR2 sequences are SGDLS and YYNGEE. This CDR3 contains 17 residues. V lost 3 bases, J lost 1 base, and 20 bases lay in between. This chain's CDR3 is CASSDPCLRVFSYEQYF. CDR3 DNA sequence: TGTGCCAGCAGCGACCCCTGTCTGCGGGTGTTTTCCTACGAGCAGTACTTC.

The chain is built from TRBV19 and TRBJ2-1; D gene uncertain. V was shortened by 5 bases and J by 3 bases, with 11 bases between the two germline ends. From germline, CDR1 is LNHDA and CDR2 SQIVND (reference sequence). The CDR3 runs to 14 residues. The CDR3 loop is CASSWQNLYNEQFF. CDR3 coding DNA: TGTGCCAGTAGTTGGCAGAACCTCTACAATGAGCAGTTCTTC.

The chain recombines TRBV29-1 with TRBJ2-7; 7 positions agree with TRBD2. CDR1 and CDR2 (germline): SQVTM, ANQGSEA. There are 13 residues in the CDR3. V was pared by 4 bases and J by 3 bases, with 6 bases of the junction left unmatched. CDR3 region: CSVVTSAGYEQYF. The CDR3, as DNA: TGCAGCGTTGTAACTAGCGCCGGCTACGAGCAGTACTTC.

In DNA, the CDR3 is TGTGCCAGCAGCTTTACTAGCGACAGCTCCTACGAGCAGTACTTC. This encodes CASSFTSDSSYEQYF. The V gene is TRBV7-4, the J gene TRBJ2-7; 7 bases align to TRBD2. The CDR3 covers 15 residues. J was trimmed by 0 bases and V by 3 bases; bases with no gene match: 5. Germline loops: CDR1 SGHVT, CDR2 SQSDAQ.